This is a list of T cell receptor beta chains from one sample in a study of long-term antiretroviral therapy in people with HIV. Method: immunoSEQ multiplex PCR; TCRdb's copy keeps in-frame clones and lacks some. Among tens of thousands of clones listed, more than 90% were seen once. The material was unsorted PBMCs, obtained 3.7 years after starting antiretroviral therapy. These receptors all come from a woman aged 50 to 60 with HIV. The CDR3 runs from the conserved cysteine through the conserved F or W. Only part of the rows carry a size: once, few, many, or a class if the clone is expanded.

clone_size: few
j_call: TRBJ1-5
v_call: TRBV4-1
cdr3_aa: CASSQAATDSNQPQHF

clone_size: -
j_call: TRBJ2-7
v_call: TRBV23-1
cdr3_aa: CASSQETGNYEQYF

clone_size: few
j_call: TRBJ1-4
v_call: TRBV5-8
cdr3_aa: CASSSKTGTGEKLFF

clone_size: -
j_call: TRBJ2-5
v_call: TRBV7-7
cdr3_aa: CASSLGPRETQYF

clone_size: -
j_call: TRBJ2-7
v_call: TRBV6-1
cdr3_aa: CASSEVGRGHYEQYF

clone_size: few
j_call: TRBJ1-1
v_call: TRBV29-1
cdr3_aa: CSVARAGEAFF

clone_size: -
j_call: TRBJ2-5
v_call: TRBV7-9
cdr3_aa: CASSPPGTGGWETQYF

clone_size: -
j_call: TRBJ2-7
v_call: TRBV5-1
cdr3_aa: CASSLGTDSYEQYF

clone_size: -
j_call: TRBJ1-4
v_call: TRBV19
cdr3_aa: CASGQGTNPTNEKLFF

clone_size: -
j_call: TRBJ1-2
v_call: TRBV30
cdr3_aa: CAWSVTQGAGYTF

clone_size: -
j_call: TRBJ1-1
v_call: TRBV7-3
cdr3_aa: CASSSGTVNTEAFF

clone_size: -
j_call: TRBJ1-1
v_call: TRBV19
cdr3_aa: CASSMSWGATEAFF

clone_size: -
j_call: TRBJ2-7
v_call: TRBV29-1
cdr3_aa: CSVRNHSTYEQYF

clone_size: -
j_call: TRBJ2-4
v_call: TRBV7-6
cdr3_aa: CASSLTGPGIGIQYF

clone_size: -
j_call: TRBJ1-5
v_call: TRBV19
cdr3_aa: CASSIVRNQPQHF

clone_size: -
j_call: TRBJ2-7
v_call: TRBV9
cdr3_aa: CASSATGLADEQYF

clone_size: once
j_call: TRBJ2-2
v_call: TRBV6-5
cdr3_aa: CASSYPDKGGTGELFF

clone_size: -
j_call: TRBJ1-2
v_call: TRBV5-1
cdr3_aa: CASSLAGRADGGYTF

clone_size: -
j_call: TRBJ1-4
v_call: TRBV6-5
cdr3_aa: CASSYSAGWAEKLFF

clone_size: -
j_call: TRBJ1-5
v_call: TRBV7-2
cdr3_aa: CASVSEVWSNQPQHF

clone_size: few
j_call: TRBJ2-7
v_call: TRBV7-8
cdr3_aa: CASNGYSGPLGEQYF

clone_size: -
j_call: TRBJ1-6
v_call: TRBV19
cdr3_aa: CASSPDSLSSYNSPLHF

clone_size: -
j_call: TRBJ1-2
v_call: TRBV5-4
cdr3_aa: CASSSRDRVNYGYTF